The sequence of this T cell receptor beta chain was determined in a study of cytomegalovirus exposure and HLA in healthy donors. At the level of the study: For the roughly 390 genotyped donors, over 80% fell within the Caucasian-associated ancestry cluster.

Findings and caveats of the study: The authors excluded some V segments, including TRBV6-2 and TRBV6-3, as indistinguishable. The study labeled approximately 150 TCR beta chains cytomegalovirus-associated.

Healthy bone marrow donors supplied every sample. The CDR3 consists of 15 residues. The V and J ends lost 6 bases and 2 bases, in that order; junction bases with no gene match: 5. Germline V CDR1 and CDR2: LNHDA, SQIVND (reference sequence). This PCR relied on a set of 60 Vbeta primers and 13 Jbeta primers. The method was immunoSEQ multiplex PCR; TCRdb's version includes in-frame clones alone and lacks a portion of them. The data contain 100,000 to 150,000 clones, around 70% of them seen just once; the ten biggest clones take up roughly 2.7%. On this clone itself: Its antigen is as yet unknown.

V usage is TRBV19 and J usage is TRBJ2-7; 12 bases agree with TRBD1. The sequencing input was PBMCs. The TCR comes from a woman in her sixties in good health and CMV-seropositive. CDR3 amino acids: CASSQGTGGTYEQYF. The CDR3 DNA is TGTGCCAGTAGCCAGGGGACAGGGGGCACCTACGAGCAGTACTTC.